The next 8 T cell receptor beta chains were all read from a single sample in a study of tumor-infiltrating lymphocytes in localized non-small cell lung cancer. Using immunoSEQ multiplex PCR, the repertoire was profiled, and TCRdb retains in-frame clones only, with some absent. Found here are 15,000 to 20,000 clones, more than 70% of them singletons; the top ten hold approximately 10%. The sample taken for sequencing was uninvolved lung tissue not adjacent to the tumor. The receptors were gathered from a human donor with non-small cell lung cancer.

The CDR3, as DNA: TGCGCCAGCGGCACCTTCCAAGAGACCCAGTACTTC. Its translation: CASGTFQETQYF. This chain joins TRBV5-1 and TRBJ2-5, with D uncertain. V lost 7 bases to trimming and J lost 1 base, with 8 bases between them. Per germline, CDR1 SGHRS and CDR2 YFSETQ. CDR3 length: 12 amino acids.

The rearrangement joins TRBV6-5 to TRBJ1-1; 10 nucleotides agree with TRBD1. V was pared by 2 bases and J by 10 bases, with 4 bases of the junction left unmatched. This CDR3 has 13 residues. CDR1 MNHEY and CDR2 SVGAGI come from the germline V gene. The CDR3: CASSYGTGVGAFF. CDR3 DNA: TGTGCCAGCAGTTACGGGACAGGGGTTGGAGCTTTCTTT.

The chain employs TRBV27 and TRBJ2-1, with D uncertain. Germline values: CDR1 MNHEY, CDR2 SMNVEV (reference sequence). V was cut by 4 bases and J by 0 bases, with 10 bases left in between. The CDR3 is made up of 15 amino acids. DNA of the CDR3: TGTGCCAGCAGTTCCACACTCGGCTCCTACAATGAGCAGTTCTTC. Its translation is CASSSTLGSYNEQFF.

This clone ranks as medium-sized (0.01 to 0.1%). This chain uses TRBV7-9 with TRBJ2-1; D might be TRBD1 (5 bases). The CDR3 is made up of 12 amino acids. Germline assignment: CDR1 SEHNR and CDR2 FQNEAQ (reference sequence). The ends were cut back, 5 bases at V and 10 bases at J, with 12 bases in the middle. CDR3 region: CASSIVWGEQFF. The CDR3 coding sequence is TGTGCCAGCAGCATCGTTTGGGGCGAGCAGTTCTTC.

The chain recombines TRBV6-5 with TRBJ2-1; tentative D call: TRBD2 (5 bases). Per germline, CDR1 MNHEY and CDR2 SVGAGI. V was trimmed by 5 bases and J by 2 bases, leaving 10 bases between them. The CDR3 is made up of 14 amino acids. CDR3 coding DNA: TGTGCCAGCAGTCCAGGAGGACCCTACAATGAGCAGTTCTTC. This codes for CASSPGGPYNEQFF.

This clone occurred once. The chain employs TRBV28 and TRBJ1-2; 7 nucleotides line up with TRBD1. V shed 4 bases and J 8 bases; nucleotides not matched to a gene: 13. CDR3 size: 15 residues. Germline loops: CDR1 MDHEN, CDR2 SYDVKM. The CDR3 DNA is TGTGCCAGCAGTTCCCACCCCAGGGGGGTGTGGGGCTACACCTTC. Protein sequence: CASSSHPRGVWGYTF.

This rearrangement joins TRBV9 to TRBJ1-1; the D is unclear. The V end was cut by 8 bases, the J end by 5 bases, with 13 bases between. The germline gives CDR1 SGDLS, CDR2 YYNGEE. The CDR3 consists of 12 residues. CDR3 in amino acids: CARSRGRTEAFF. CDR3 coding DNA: TGTGCCAGATCCCGAGGGAGGACTGAAGCTTTCTTT.

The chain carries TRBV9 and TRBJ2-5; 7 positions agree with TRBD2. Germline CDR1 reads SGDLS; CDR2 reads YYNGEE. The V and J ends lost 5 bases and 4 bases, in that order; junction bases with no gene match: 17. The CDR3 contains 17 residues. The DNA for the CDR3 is TGTGCCAGCAGTCCCGAGGAGACGGGGGGTTGGGGAGAGACCCAGTACTTC. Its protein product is CASSPEETGGWGETQYF.